This T cell receptor (beta chain) was sequenced during a study of beta chain features in type 1 diabetes. On the study more broadly: Researchers looked at around 100 million sorted cells across all samples. Study-wide results and caveats: Junctions at VDJ sites from type 1 diabetes patients had fewer insertions and more deletions. All four CD4+ subsets of Type 1 diabetes patients contained TCRB CDR3s that were moderately but significantly shorter.

The CDR3 sequence is 15 residues long. The V and J ends lost 0 bases and 0 bases respectively, with 9 bases between them. Germline V gives CDR1 GTSNPN, CDR2 SVGIG (reference sequence). This clone was recorded a few times. Its antigen is currently unknown. Expressed TCRB transcripts were sequenced after all isolated RNA was converted to cDNA. Roughly 3.4 million reads per sample on average were obtained from naive, central memory and regulatory T cell samples. Using immunoSEQ multiplex PCR, the repertoire was profiled, and TCRdb retains in-frame clones only, with some absent. The repertoire has about 640,000 clones, around an eighth of them found once; the top ten carry about 0.11%.

The TCR comes from a man aged 30-40 years with type 1 diabetes. Sequencing was carried out using naive CD4+ T cells from blood. V gene TRBV30 combines with J gene TRBJ2-1; D is unclear. CDR3 nucleotide sequence: TGTGCCTGGAGTGTCTTGATTTCCTCCTACAATGAGCAGTTCTTC. Translated: CAWSVLISSYNEQFF.